The 18 T cell receptor beta chains given below trace back to one sample, sequenced in a study of blood T cell repertoires in COVID-19. TCRdb's copy holds only in-frame clones and misses some; the assay was immunoSEQ multiplex PCR. The sample has over 35,000 clones, 70% to 90% seen once. Sequenced material: peripheral blood. Every receptor here comes from a human donor in a cohort sampled during active COVID-19.

Only a few counts were recorded for this clone. The J gene is TRBJ1-1, the V gene TRBV7-2; 9 nucleotides line up with TRBD1. There are 17 residues in the CDR3. The V and J ends lost 2 bases and 5 bases, in that order; junction bases with no gene match: 12. Germline V gene lookup returns CDR1 SGHTA and CDR2 FQGNSA. Here the CDR3 reads CASSLITKGQGRTEAFF. CDR3 nucleotide sequence: TGTGCCAGCAGCTTAATCACCAAGGGACAGGGCAGAACTGAAGCTTTCTTT.

The chain carries TRBV19 and TRBJ1-2, with a possible D match to TRBD1 (6 bases). Deletions cut 1 base from V and 4 bases from J, with 7 bases between. CDR3 size: 13 residues. CDR1 and CDR2 (germline): LNHDA, SQIVND (reference sequence). CDR3 nucleotide sequence: TGTGCCAGTAGTATAGCAGGGGTCTATGGCTACACCTTC. Translation gives CASSIAGVYGYTF.

This chain uses TRBV29-1 with TRBJ2-1, with D possibly TRBD2 on 7 matching bases. CDR3 length: 14 amino acids. Germline assignment: CDR1 SQVTM and CDR2 ANQGSEA. V was pared by 1 base and J by 9 bases, with 16 bases between. CDR3 protein: CSVEVWGGAGEQFF. As DNA, the CDR3 is TGCAGCGTTGAAGTCTGGGGGGGGGCCGGTGAGCAGTTCTTC.

The genes are TRBV30 and TRBJ2-5; D not certain. The V and J ends lost 0 bases and 0 bases respectively, with 8 bases between them. CDR3 length: 14 amino acids. Looked up from germline, CDR1 is GTSNPN and CDR2 is SVGIG (reference sequence). The CDR3 loop reads CAWSVHQYQETQYF. Here the CDR3 DNA reads TGTGCCTGGAGTGTACATCAGTACCAAGAGACCCAGTACTTC. The full variable domain, completed using reference TRBV30 and TRBJ2-5, is SQTIHQWPATLVQPVGSPLSLECTVEGTSNPNLYWYRQAAGRGLQLLFYSVGIGQISSEVPQNLSASRPQDRQFILSSKKLLLSDSGFYLCAWSVHQYQETQYFGPGTRLLVL.

The genes are TRBV2 and TRBJ1-1, with TRBD1 matching over 8 bases. V was pared by 5 bases and J by 2 bases, with 10 bases of the junction left unmatched. In germline, CDR1 is SNHLY, CDR2 FYNNEI. CDR3 length: 16 residues. The CDR3 sequence is CASSWGSGGYNTEAFF. The CDR3 nucleotides are TGTGCCAGCAGTTGGGGGTCAGGGGGCTACAACACTGAAGCTTTCTTT.

This clone was recorded a few times. The chain has TRBV5-6 and TRBJ1-2; 10 bases line up with TRBD1. CDR3 size: 16 residues. J lost 4 bases, V lost 4 bases, and 10 bases had no gene match. Germline V gene sequence: CDR1 SGHDT, CDR2 YYEEEE. The CDR3 is CASSPSGQGDLYGYTF. The CDR3 nucleotides read TGTGCCAGCAGCCCCTCAGGACAGGGGGACCTCTATGGCTACACCTTC.

This sequence joins TRBV3-1 (or the pseudogene TRBV3-2) and TRBJ1-1, with D maybe TRBD1 (6 bases). Trimming took off 4 bases at V and 6 bases at J, with 12 bases between the two ends. The CDR3 is made up of 13 amino acids. Germline values: CDR1 LGHDT, CDR2 YNNKEL (reference sequence). The CDR3 DNA sequence: TGTGCCAGCAGCCCGGACAGACCAGCTGAAGCTTTCTTT. Translation gives CASSPDRPAEAFF.

The V and J genes are TRBV5-1 and TRBJ2-7; weak D call: TRBD1 (5 bases). Germline V lookup: CDR1 SGHRS, CDR2 YFSETQ. The CDR3 covers 13 residues. Trimming cost V 7 bases and J 5 bases, with 16 bases left between them. As DNA, the CDR3 is TGCGCCAGCCGCGACCCAGGGAAGCACGAGCAGTACTTC. The encoded protein is CASRDPGKHEQYF.

This chain joins TRBV2 and TRBJ1-6, with TRBD1 matching over 10 bases. With 10 bases clipped from V and 7 bases from J, the junction kept 1 base outside the gene matches. CDR3 length: 12 residues. Germline values: CDR1 SNHLY, CDR2 FYNNEI. CDR3 sequence: CATGQGNSPLHF. Written as DNA, the CDR3 is TGTGCCACGGGACAGGGGAATTCACCCCTCCACTTT.

This clone was recorded a few times. This chain links TRBV6-5 with TRBJ1-1; 8 bases line up with TRBD1. Trimming at V came to 8 bases and at J to 3 bases, leaving 5 bases not matched to a gene. The CDR3 spans 13 residues. Germline CDR1 reads MNHEY; CDR2 reads SVGAGI. CDR3 amino acids: CASRRGLDTEAFF. The CDR3, as DNA: TGTGCCAGCCGCAGGGGGCTGGACACTGAAGCTTTCTTT.

This clone was seen a handful of times. The chain uses TRBV19 and TRBJ2-2, with D perhaps matching TRBD1 (5 bases). The germline V and J ends were trimmed by 4 bases and 1 base, with 10 bases remaining between them. Germline V CDR1 and CDR2: LNHDA, SQIVND (reference sequence). CDR3 length equals 15 residues. As DNA, the CDR3 is TGTGCCAGTAGTACTCAGGACAAGAACACCGGGGAGCTGTTTTTT. This translates into CASSTQDKNTGELFF.

J is TRBJ2-5 and V is TRBV14; 10 bases align to TRBD2. With V trimmed by 0 bases and J by 7 bases, 11 bases remained unmatched. Per germline, CDR1 SGHDN and CDR2 FVKESK. CDR3 length: 17 amino acids. The CDR3 DNA follows: TGTGCCAGCAGCCAAGATCCAGCGGGGGGGGTCCTTTGGACCCAGTACTTC. Translating it yields CASSQDPAGGVLWTQYF.

Here the CDR3 DNA reads TGTGCCAGCAGCTTGGGGCTAGCGGGGGGGCCCCTAGGGGAGACCCAGTACTTC. It translates to CASSLGLAGGPLGETQYF. This chain links TRBV7-6 with TRBJ2-5; 12 bases are a match to TRBD2. Germline V gives CDR1 SGHVS, CDR2 FNYEAQ. V trimming: 3 bases; J trimming: 5 bases; junction bases outside the gene matches: 13. The CDR3 spans 18 residues.

The rearrangement uses TRBV5-1 and TRBJ2-6; 9 bases line up with TRBD1. The CDR3 runs 16 residues. Germline V gene lookup returns CDR1 SGHRS and CDR2 YFSETQ. V was pared by 7 bases and J by 2 bases, with 7 bases of the junction left unmatched. The CDR3 DNA follows: TGCGCCAGCCGGGACAGGGAACGACCTGGGGCCAACGTCCTGACTTTC. It codes for CASRDRERPGANVLTF. Filled out from reference TRBV5-1 and TRBJ2-6, the complete variable domain reads KAGVTQTPRYLIKTRGQQVTLSCSPISGHRSVSWYQQTPGQGLQFLFEYFSETQRNKGNFPGRFSGRQFSNSRSEMNVSTLELGDSALYLCASRDRERPGANVLTFGAGSRLTVL.

The rearrangement links TRBV7-2 to TRBJ2-5; tentative D call: TRBD1 (6 bases). The CDR3 spans 15 residues. The ends were cut back, 4 bases at V and 4 bases at J, with 16 bases in the middle. Germline loops: CDR1 SGHTA, CDR2 FQGNSA. DNA of the CDR3: TGTGCCAGCAGCTCATTCTGGGGACAACTAGAGACCCAGTACTTC. Amino acid sequence: CASSSFWGQLETQYF.

The gene calls are TRBV7-2 and TRBJ2-7; 8 nucleotides line up with TRBD2. Germline lookup yields CDR1 SGHTA and CDR2 FQGNSA. The CDR3 has 15 residues. The V segment lost 0 bases and the J segment 6 bases; nucleotides outside the gene matches: 7. In nucleotides, the CDR3 is TGTGCCAGCAGCTTAGCGCAAGCGGGGGCCGGCGAGCAGTACTTC. It is translated as CASSLAQAGAGEQYF.

This chain links TRBV18 with TRBJ1-1, with D perhaps matching TRBD1 (5 bases). Germline loops: CDR1 KGHSH, CDR2 LQKENI. With 5 bases removed from V and 1 base from J, the gap between germline ends came to 8 bases. The CDR3 is made up of 13 amino acids. The CDR3: CASSFDRNTEAFF. For the CDR3, the DNA is TGTGCCAGCTCATTCGACAGGAACACTGAAGCTTTCTTT.

The chain employs TRBV2 and TRBJ2-2, with 7 nucleotides matching TRBD1. The CDR3 extends over 16 amino acids. Germline V gene lookup returns CDR1 SNHLY and CDR2 FYNNEI. J was trimmed by 1 base and V by 4 bases; bases with no gene match: 6. The CDR3 nucleotides are TGTGCCAGCAGTGTTCAGGGGGTGAGGAACACCGGGGAGCTGTTTTTT. Its protein is CASSVQGVRNTGELFF.